Listed here are 29 T cell receptor beta chains from one sample, sequenced in a study of blood T cell repertoires in COVID-19. TCRdb's copy holds only in-frame clones and misses some; the assay was immunoSEQ multiplex PCR. The sample lists 200,000 to 250,000 clones, 70% to 90% seen once, with around 0.97% in the top ten. The sequencing input was peripheral blood. The receptors were sampled from a middle-aged man with acute or convalescent COVID-19.

The V and J genes are TRBV5-1 and TRBJ2-5; 10 nucleotides align to TRBD2. V dropped 4 bases and J dropped 5; count of bases not matched to a gene: 11. Per the germline V gene, CDR1 is SGHRS and CDR2 is YFSETQ. CDR3 length equals 16 residues. The CDR3, as DNA: TGCGCCAGCAGCAACACGAGCGGGGGGGCATCCGAGACCCAGTACTTC. Its protein product is CASSNTSGGASETQYF.

Here the CDR3 DNA reads TGTGCCAGCACGGAACAGGGGCTCCCAAACGTCCTGACTTTC. This codes for CASTEQGLPNVLTF. The chain recombines TRBV6-5 with TRBJ2-6; 7 bases are a match to TRBD1. With V trimmed by 7 bases and J by 10 bases, 10 bases remained unmatched. Germline V lookup: CDR1 MNHEY, CDR2 SVGAGI. The CDR3 is 14 residues long.

V usage is TRBV7-2 and J usage is TRBJ1-2; D unclear. V lost 2 bases to trimming and J lost 10 bases, with 11 bases between them. CDR3 size: 12 residues. CDR1 and CDR2 from the germline V gene are SGHTA and FQGNSA. The CDR3 DNA reads TGTGCCAGCAGCTTAACCAGTTTTGACTACACCTTC. Its protein is CASSLTSFDYTF.

The J gene is TRBJ2-7, the V gene TRBV6-5, with D tentatively TRBD1 (6 bases). V lost 2 bases and J 4 bases, leaving 9 bases between the germline ends. The germline V gene encodes CDR1 MNHEY and CDR2 SVGAGI. The CDR3 contains 13 residues. DNA for the CDR3: TGTGCCAGCAGTTACAAAGGGGGATACGAGCAGTACTTC. This encodes CASSYKGGYEQYF.

The chain recombines TRBV19 with TRBJ2-3; D perhaps matches TRBD2 (5 bases). Germline-derived CDR1 and CDR2 are LNHDA and SQIVND (reference sequence). V was pared by 5 bases and J by 4 bases, with 13 bases between. The CDR3 is 14 amino acids. The CDR3 loop reads CASSPTGIPDTQYF. The DNA for the CDR3 is TGTGCCAGTAGTCCGACCGGGATCCCAGATACGCAGTATTTT.

This clone was counted a single time. CDR3 in amino acids: CAWSPRQGASNQPQHF. DNA of the CDR3: TGTGCCTGGAGTCCTAGACAGGGGGCAAGCAATCAGCCCCAGCATTTT. The chain links TRBV30 to TRBJ1-5; 10 bases fit TRBD1. This CDR3 region has 16 residues. V gave up 2 bases and J gave up 1 base; unmatched junction bases: 5. CDR1 and CDR2 from the germline V gene are GTSNPN and SVGIG (reference sequence). The full variable domain, its missing parts supplied by reference TRBV30 and TRBJ1-5, is SQTIHQWPATLVQPVGSPLSLECTVEGTSNPNLYWYRQAAGRGLQLLFYSVGIGQISSEVPQNLSASRPQDRQFILSSKKLLLSDSGFYLCAWSPRQGASNQPQHFGDGTRLSIL.

The chain joins TRBV9 to TRBJ2-5; 7 bases fit TRBD1. The CDR3 has 15 amino acids. The germline V gene encodes CDR1 SGDLS and CDR2 YYNGEE. CDR3 coding DNA: TGTGCGACTTCGAGGACAGGCTTCCAGGCGGAGACCCAGTACTTC. This sequence encodes CATSRTGFQAETQYF.

The genes are TRBV7-9 and TRBJ1-4; 8 nucleotides match TRBD1. This CDR3 spans 15 amino acids. The trim removed 3 bases at V and 6 bases at J, leaving 6 bases unmatched. Germline V CDR1 and CDR2: SEHNR, FQNEAQ (reference sequence). CDR3 region: CASSLDRQGYEKLFF. The CDR3 DNA reads TGTGCCAGCAGCTTGGATCGACAGGGGTATGAAAAACTGTTTTTT.

The V call is TRBV7-6, the J call TRBJ2-7, with a possible D match to TRBD1 (6 bases). In germline, CDR1 is SGHVS, CDR2 FNYEAQ. The CDR3 covers 15 residues. Deletions cut 5 bases from V and 2 bases from J, with 16 bases between. The CDR3 DNA reads TGTGCCAGCAGCGTAACGACAGGCCTGACCTACGAGCAGTACTTC. It encodes CASSVTTGLTYEQYF.

The chain is built from TRBV7-8 and TRBJ2-1; 11 bases match TRBD2. The ends lost 3 bases at V and 7 bases at J; junction bases unmatched: 5. The CDR3 has 15 residues. The germline gives CDR1 SGHVS, CDR2 FQNEAQ. CDR3 protein: CASSFSGGVLNEQFF. In DNA form, the CDR3 reads TGTGCCAGCAGCTTTAGCGGGGGGGTTTTGAATGAGCAGTTCTTC.

The chain joins TRBV3-1 (or the pseudogene TRBV3-2) to TRBJ2-5; D is possibly TRBD1 (6 bases). The V gene's germline CDR1 is LGHDT and CDR2 YNNKEL (reference sequence). Trimming removed 4 bases from V and 8 bases from J, with 20 bases in between. The CDR3 spans 15 residues. For the CDR3, the DNA is TGTGCCAGCAGCCTCATCACAGGGACGTTCGCAACCCAGTACTTC. Residues: CASSLITGTFATQYF.

V and J are TRBV11-2 and TRBJ1-3; D not certain. V gave up 5 bases and J gave up 1 base, with 12 bases separating them. The CDR3 consists of 15 residues. Germline V gives CDR1 SGHAT, CDR2 FQNNGV. For the CDR3, the DNA is TGTGCCAGCAGCGAAGCGGGCGGGTCTGGAAACACCATATATTTT. It translates to CASSEAGGSGNTIYF.

This chain connects TRBV7-2 to TRBJ2-1, with 9 positions matching TRBD2. The germline gives CDR1 SGHTA, CDR2 FQGNSA. The CDR3 length is 15 residues. Unmatched junction bases numbered 7, after V lost 1 base and J lost 9 bases. CDR3 bases: TGTGCCAGCAGCTTAGTCGAGACTAGCGGAGGTGAGCAGTTCTTC. It is translated as CASSLVETSGGEQFF.

This CDR3 is CASSSRQGTYGYTF. CDR3 DNA: TGTGCCAGTAGTTCCCGACAGGGGACTTATGGCTACACCTTC. The chain employs TRBV19 and TRBJ1-2, with 8 nucleotides matching TRBD1. V shed 5 bases and J 5 bases; nucleotides not matched to a gene: 7. Germline V CDR1 and CDR2: LNHDA, SQIVND (reference sequence). The CDR3 is made up of 14 amino acids.

This clone was observed once. The V and J genes are TRBV13 and TRBJ2-3, with a possible D match to TRBD2 (6 bases). Deletions cut 5 bases from V and 7 bases from J, with 16 bases between. The germline V gene has CDR1 PRHDT and CDR2 FYEKMQ (reference sequence). CDR3 length equals 14 residues. The CDR3 DNA sequence: TGTGCCAGCAGCCGCTGGGAGGCTCGAAATACGCAGTATTTT. Translated: CASSRWEARNTQYF.

This clone has more than one count but fewer than ten. J is TRBJ1-1 and V is TRBV5-6; D is possibly TRBD1 (6 bases). CDR1 and CDR2 (germline): SGHDT, YYEEEE. The ends were cut back, 4 bases at V and 4 bases at J, with 20 bases in the middle. The CDR3 totals 16 residues. The DNA for the CDR3 is TGTGCCAGCAGCCCGGAAACAGGGCTAAGGGGCACTGAAGCTTTCTTT. Translating gives CASSPETGLRGTEAFF.

The rearrangement links TRBV6-5 to TRBJ2-7; D might be TRBD1 (5 bases). The germline CDR1 and CDR2 sequences are MNHEY and SVGAGI. This CDR3 region has 13 residues. V was trimmed by 1 base and J by 8 bases, leaving 12 bases between them. The CDR3 DNA reads TGTGCCAGCAGTTACTTGACAGCTGCCAAGCAGTACTTC. Protein sequence: CASSYLTAAKQYF.

This clone has only one observation. The V and J genes are TRBV4-2 and TRBJ1-1; D remains unclear. This CDR3 has 15 residues. V lost 6 bases to trimming and J lost 1 base, with 15 bases between them. Germline V gene sequence: CDR1 LGHNA, CDR2 YNFKEQ. The CDR3: CASRGDTRGNTEAFF. Written as DNA, the CDR3 is TGTGCCAGCAGGGGCGACACGCGTGGGAACACTGAAGCTTTCTTT.

This rearrangement joins TRBV3-1 (or the pseudogene TRBV3-2) to TRBJ1-1; the match to TRBD1 covers 7 bases. Germline V lookup: CDR1 LGHDT, CDR2 YNNKEL (reference sequence). V dropped 6 bases and J dropped 4; count of bases not matched to a gene: 5. The CDR3 is 13 residues long. The CDR3 loop is CASRQGSATEAFF. The CDR3 region has the DNA TGTGCCAGCAGACAGGGGTCGGCCACTGAAGCTTTCTTT.

This rearrangement joins TRBV6-2 or TRBV6-3 to TRBJ1-1; D uncertain. This CDR3 region has 12 residues. V was shortened by 4 bases and J by 3 bases, with 6 bases between the two germline ends. The germline gives CDR1 MNHEY, CDR2 SVGEGT. The CDR3 nucleotides read TGTGCCAGCAGTTTAGCGTACACTGAAGCTTTCTTT. This codes for CASSLAYTEAFF.

Here the CDR3 reads CASSAAGAPQWEYF. As DNA, the CDR3 is TGCGCCAGCAGTGCCGCGGGGGCCCCACAATGGGAGTATTTT. V gene TRBV10-1 combines with J gene TRBJ2-3; possible D gene TRBD2, 7 bases. The CDR3 is made up of 14 amino acids. V lost 4 bases, J lost 13 bases, and 21 bases lay in between. Germline-derived CDR1 and CDR2 are WNHNN and SYGVQD (reference sequence).

The V and J genes are TRBV9 and TRBJ1-4; 8 bases align to TRBD1. V dropped 2 bases and J dropped 7; count of bases not matched to a gene: 4. The CDR3 loop spans 14 amino acids. The germline gives CDR1 SGDLS, CDR2 YYNGEE. The CDR3 DNA follows: TGTGCCAGCAGCGTCGGACAGGGATTTGAAAAACTGTTTTTT. Amino acid sequence: CASSVGQGFEKLFF.

The chain uses TRBV7-8 and TRBJ1-5, with TRBD1 matching 7 bases. The CDR3 spans 12 residues. J lost 8 bases, V lost 5 bases, and 3 bases had no gene match. Per germline, CDR1 SGHVS and CDR2 FQNEAQ. CDR3 DNA sequence: TGTGCCAGCAGCCCCGGGACAGAGCCCCAGCATTTT. Protein sequence: CASSPGTEPQHF.

The chain has TRBV30 and TRBJ1-3; 7 bases are shared with TRBD1. The CDR3 runs to 15 residues. Germline CDR1 is GTSNPN and CDR2 is SVGIG (reference sequence). V gave up 2 bases and J gave up 3 bases; unmatched junction bases: 7. Written as DNA, the CDR3 is TGTGCCTGGAGTTTAGGGACAGATTATGGAAACACCATATATTTT. It codes for CAWSLGTDYGNTIYF. The full variable domain, completed using reference TRBV30 and TRBJ1-3, is SQTIHQWPATLVQPVGSPLSLECTVEGTSNPNLYWYRQAAGRGLQLLFYSVGIGQISSEVPQNLSASRPQDRQFILSSKKLLLSDSGFYLCAWSLGTDYGNTIYFGEGSWLTVV.

The J gene is TRBJ1-4, the V gene TRBV5-1; D not resolved. The CDR3 loop spans 14 amino acids. The germline V gene encodes CDR1 SGHRS and CDR2 YFSETQ. V dropped 0 bases and J dropped 4 bases, with 7 bases sitting between them. The CDR3 sequence is CASSLGAGNEKLFF. CDR3 DNA: TGCGCCAGCAGCTTGGGGGCAGGTAATGAAAAACTGTTTTTT.

The chain couples TRBV5-1 to TRBJ2-1, with TRBD2 identical over 8 bases. J was trimmed by 0 bases and V by 6 bases; bases with no gene match: 5. Germline V gene sequence: CDR1 SGHRS, CDR2 YFSETQ. The length of the CDR3 is 15 residues. The CDR3 here is CASTRTSLSYNEQFF. CDR3 coding DNA: TGCGCCAGCACCAGGACTAGCCTCTCCTACAATGAGCAGTTCTTC.

V is TRBV5-1 and J is TRBJ2-7; 11 bases are a match to TRBD2. Germline V CDR1 and CDR2: SGHRS, YFSETQ. The J segment lost 5 bases and the V segment lost 4 bases, leaving 8 bases of the junction unmatched. The CDR3 contains 15 residues. The chain's CDR3 is CASSPYSGGADEQYF. The CDR3 nucleotides read TGCGCCAGCAGCCCCTATAGCGGGGGGGCCGACGAGCAGTACTTC.

The chain is built from TRBV6-6 and TRBJ1-5, with 7 bases fitting TRBD1. V lost 2 bases and J lost 2; bases outside the gene matches: 3. Germline CDR1 and CDR2: MNHNY and SVGAGI (reference sequence). This CDR3 comprises 15 residues. CDR3 residues: CASSYNGQGNQPQHF. CDR3 DNA: TGTGCCAGCAGTTACAACGGACAGGGCAATCAGCCCCAGCATTTT.

The rearrangement links TRBV6-2 or TRBV6-3 to TRBJ2-7; TRBD2 matches at 14 bases. This CDR3 spans 17 amino acids. Per the germline V gene, CDR1 is MNHEY and CDR2 is SVGEGT. Trimming cost V 4 bases and J 7 bases; bases outside gene matches: 12. The CDR3 loop is CASSSLTSGGGRREQYF. CDR3 DNA: TGTGCCAGCAGTTCGTTGACTAGCGGGGGGGGCCGGCGAGAGCAGTACTTC.